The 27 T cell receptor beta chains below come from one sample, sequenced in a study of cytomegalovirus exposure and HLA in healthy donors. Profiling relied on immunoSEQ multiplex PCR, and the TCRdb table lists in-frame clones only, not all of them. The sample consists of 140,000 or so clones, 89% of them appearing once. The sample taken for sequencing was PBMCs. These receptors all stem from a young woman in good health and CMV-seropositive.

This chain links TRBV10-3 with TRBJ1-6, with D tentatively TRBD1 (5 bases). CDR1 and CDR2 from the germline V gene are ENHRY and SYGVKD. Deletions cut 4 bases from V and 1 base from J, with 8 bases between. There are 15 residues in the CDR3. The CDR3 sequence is CAISVGGSYNSPLHF. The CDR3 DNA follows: TGTGCCATCAGTGTCGGGGGATCCTATAATTCACCCCTCCACTTT.

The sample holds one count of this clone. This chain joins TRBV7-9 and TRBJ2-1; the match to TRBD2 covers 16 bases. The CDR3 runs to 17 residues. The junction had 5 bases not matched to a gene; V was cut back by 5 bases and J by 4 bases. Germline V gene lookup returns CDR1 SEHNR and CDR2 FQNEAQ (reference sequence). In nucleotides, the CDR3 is TGTGCCAGCAGCCCGGGACTAGCGGGGGGGCCGTACAATGAGCAGTTCTTC. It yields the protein CASSPGLAGGPYNEQFF.

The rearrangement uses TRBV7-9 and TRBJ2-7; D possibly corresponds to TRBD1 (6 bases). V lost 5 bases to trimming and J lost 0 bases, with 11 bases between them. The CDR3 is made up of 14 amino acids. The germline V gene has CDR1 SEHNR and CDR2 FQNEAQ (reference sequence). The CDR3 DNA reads TGTGCCAGCAGCCAAAGGACAGACTCCTACGAGCAGTACTTC. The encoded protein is CASSQRTDSYEQYF. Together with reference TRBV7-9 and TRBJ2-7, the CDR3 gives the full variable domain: DTGVSQNPRHKITKRGQNVTFRCDPISEHNRLYWYRQTLGQGPEFLTYFQNEAQLEKSRLLSDRFSAERPKGSFSTLEIQRTEQGDSAMYLCASSQRTDSYEQYFGPGTRLTVT.

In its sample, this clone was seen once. The CDR3 DNA sequence: TGTGCCAGTAGTCTAGCGGGGAGTTCCTACAATGAGCAGTTCTTC. Translation: CASSLAGSSYNEQFF. V usage is TRBV19 and J usage is TRBJ2-1; the match to TRBD2 covers 9 bases. CDR1 and CDR2 from the germline V gene are LNHDA and SQIVND (reference sequence). The junction had 3 bases not matched to a gene; V was cut back by 5 bases and J by 1 base. CDR3 length equals 15 residues.

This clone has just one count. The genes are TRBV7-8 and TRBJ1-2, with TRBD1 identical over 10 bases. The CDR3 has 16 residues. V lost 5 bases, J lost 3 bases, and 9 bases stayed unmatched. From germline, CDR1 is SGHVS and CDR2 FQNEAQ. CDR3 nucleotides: TGTGCCAGCAGCCCCTTAGCGGGACAGGGGTACTATGGCTACACCTTC. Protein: CASSPLAGQGYYGYTF.

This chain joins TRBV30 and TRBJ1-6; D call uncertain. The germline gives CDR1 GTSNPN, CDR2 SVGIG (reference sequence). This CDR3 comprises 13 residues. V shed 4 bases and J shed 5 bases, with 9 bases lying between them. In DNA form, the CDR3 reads TGTGCCTGGACCCCGGGGAATAATTCACCCCTCCACTTT. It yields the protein CAWTPGNNSPLHF. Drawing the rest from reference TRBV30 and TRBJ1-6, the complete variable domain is SQTIHQWPATLVQPVGSPLSLECTVEGTSNPNLYWYRQAAGRGLQLLFYSVGIGQISSEVPQNLSASRPQDRQFILSSKKLLLSDSGFYLCAWTPGNNSPLHFGNGTRLTVT.

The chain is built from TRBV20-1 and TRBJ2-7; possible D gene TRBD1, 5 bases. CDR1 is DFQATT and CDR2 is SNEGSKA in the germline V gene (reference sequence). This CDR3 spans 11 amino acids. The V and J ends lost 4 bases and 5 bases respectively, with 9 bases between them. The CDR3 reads CSATGYHEQYF. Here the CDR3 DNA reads TGCAGTGCTACAGGGTACCACGAGCAGTACTTC.

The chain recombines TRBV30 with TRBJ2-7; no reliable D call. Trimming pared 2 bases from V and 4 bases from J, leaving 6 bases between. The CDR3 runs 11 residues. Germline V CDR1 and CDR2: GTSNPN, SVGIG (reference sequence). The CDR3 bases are TGTGCCTGGAGTAATATATACGAGCAGTACTTC. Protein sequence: CAWSNIYEQYF.

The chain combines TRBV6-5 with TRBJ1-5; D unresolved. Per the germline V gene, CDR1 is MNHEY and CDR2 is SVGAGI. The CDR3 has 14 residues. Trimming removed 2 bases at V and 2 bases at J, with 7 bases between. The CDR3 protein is CASSYVRGNQPQHF. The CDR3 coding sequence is TGTGCCAGCAGTTACGTGCGAGGCAATCAGCCCCAGCATTTT.

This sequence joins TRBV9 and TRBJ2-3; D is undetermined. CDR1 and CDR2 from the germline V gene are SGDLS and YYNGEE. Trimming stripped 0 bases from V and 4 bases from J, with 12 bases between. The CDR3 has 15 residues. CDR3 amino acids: CASSVAAAFADTQYF. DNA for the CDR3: TGTGCCAGCAGCGTAGCTGCAGCGTTCGCAGATACGCAGTATTTT. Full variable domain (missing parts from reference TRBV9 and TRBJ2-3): DSGVTQTPKHLITATGQRVTLRCSPRSGDLSVYWYQQSLDQGLQFLIQYYNGEERAKGNILERFSAQQFPDLHSELNLSSLELGDSALYFCASSVAAAFADTQYFGPGTRLTVL.

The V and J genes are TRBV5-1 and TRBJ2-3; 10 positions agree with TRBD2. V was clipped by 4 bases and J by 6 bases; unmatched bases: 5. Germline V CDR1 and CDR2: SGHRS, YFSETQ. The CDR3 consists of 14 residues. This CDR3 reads CASSLGTSVDTQYF. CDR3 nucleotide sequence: TGCGCCAGCAGCCTAGGGACTAGCGTTGATACGCAGTATTTT.

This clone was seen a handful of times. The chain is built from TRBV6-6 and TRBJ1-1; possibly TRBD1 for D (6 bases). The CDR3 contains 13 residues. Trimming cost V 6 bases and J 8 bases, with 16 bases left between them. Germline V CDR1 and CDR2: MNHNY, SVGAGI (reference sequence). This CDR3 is CASRQQGISEAFF. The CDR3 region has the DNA TGTGCCAGCAGACAACAGGGTATCTCGGAAGCTTTCTTT.

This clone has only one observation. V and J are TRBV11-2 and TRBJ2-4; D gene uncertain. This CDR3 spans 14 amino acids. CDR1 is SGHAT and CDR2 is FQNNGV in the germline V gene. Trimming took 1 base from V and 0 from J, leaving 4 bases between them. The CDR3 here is CASSLALAKNIQYF. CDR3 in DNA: TGTGCCAGCAGCTTAGCTTTAGCCAAAAACATTCAGTACTTC. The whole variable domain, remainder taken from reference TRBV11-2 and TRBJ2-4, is EAGVAQSPRYKIIEKRQSVAFWCNPISGHATLYWYQQILGQGPKLLIQFQNNGVVDDSQLPKDRFSAERLKGVDSTLKIQPAKLEDSAVYLCASSLALAKNIQYFGAGTRLSVL.

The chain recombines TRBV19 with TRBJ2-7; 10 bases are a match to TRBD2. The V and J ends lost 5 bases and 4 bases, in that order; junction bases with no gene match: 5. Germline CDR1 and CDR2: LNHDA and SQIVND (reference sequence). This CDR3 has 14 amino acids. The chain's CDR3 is CASSHEAGGYEQYF. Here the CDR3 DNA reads TGTGCCAGTAGTCACGAAGCGGGGGGGTACGAGCAGTACTTC.

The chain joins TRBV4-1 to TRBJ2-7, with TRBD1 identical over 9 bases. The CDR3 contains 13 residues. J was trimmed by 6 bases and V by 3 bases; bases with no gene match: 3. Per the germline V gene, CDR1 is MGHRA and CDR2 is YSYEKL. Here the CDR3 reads CASSHGTGIEQYF. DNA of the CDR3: TGCGCCAGCAGCCACGGGACAGGGATCGAGCAGTACTTC.

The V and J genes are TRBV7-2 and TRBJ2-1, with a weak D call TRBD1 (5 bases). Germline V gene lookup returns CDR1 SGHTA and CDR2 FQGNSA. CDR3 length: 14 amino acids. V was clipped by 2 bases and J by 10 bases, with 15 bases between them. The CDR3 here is CASSLSRPQGEQFF. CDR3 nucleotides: TGTGCCAGCAGCTTAAGTCGCCCTCAGGGCGAGCAGTTCTTC.

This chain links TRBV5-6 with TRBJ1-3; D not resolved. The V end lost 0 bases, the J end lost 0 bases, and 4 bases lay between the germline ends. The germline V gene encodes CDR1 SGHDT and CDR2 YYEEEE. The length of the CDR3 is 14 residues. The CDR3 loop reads CASSLAVSGNTIYF. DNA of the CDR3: TGTGCCAGCAGCTTGGCCGTCTCTGGAAACACCATATATTTT.

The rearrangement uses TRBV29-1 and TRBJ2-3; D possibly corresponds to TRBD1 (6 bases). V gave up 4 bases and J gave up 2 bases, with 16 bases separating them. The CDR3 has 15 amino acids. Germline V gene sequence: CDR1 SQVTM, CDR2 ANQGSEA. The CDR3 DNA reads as TGCAGCGTTGTTGAGGACAGCCGACTCACAGATACGCAGTATTTT. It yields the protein CSVVEDSRLTDTQYF.

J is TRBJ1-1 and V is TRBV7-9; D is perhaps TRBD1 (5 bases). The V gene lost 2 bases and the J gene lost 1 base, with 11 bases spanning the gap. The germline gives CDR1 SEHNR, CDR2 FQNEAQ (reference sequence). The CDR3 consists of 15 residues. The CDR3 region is CASSLLVGGNTEAFF. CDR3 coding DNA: TGTGCCAGCAGCTTACTGGTCGGGGGGAACACTGAAGCTTTCTTT. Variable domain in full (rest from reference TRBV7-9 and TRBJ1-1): DTGVSQNPRHKITKRGQNVTFRCDPISEHNRLYWYRQTLGQGPEFLTYFQNEAQLEKSRLLSDRFSAERPKGSFSTLEIQRTEQGDSAMYLCASSLLVGGNTEAFFGQGTRLTVV.

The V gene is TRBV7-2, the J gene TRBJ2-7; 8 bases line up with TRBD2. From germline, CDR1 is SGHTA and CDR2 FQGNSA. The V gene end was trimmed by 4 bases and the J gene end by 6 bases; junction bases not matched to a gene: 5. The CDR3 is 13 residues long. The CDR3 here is CASSSTSAGEQYF. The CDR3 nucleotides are TGTGCCAGCAGCTCGACTAGCGCCGGCGAGCAGTACTTC.

The DNA for the CDR3 is TGTGCCAGTACTGGGGGGTTGGGTCAGCCCCAGCATTTT. It codes for CASTGGLGQPQHF. This rearrangement joins TRBV19 to TRBJ1-5; perhaps TRBD1 as D (5 bases). This CDR3 contains 13 residues. Germline-derived CDR1 and CDR2 are LNHDA and SQIVND (reference sequence). Trimming left V 7 bases short and J 6 bases short, with 13 bases between.

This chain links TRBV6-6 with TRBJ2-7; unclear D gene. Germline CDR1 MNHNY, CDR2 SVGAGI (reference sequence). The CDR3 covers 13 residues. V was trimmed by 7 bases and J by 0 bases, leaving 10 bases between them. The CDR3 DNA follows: TGTGCCAGCAACAACAGAGTCTCCTACGAGCAGTACTTC. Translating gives CASNNRVSYEQYF.

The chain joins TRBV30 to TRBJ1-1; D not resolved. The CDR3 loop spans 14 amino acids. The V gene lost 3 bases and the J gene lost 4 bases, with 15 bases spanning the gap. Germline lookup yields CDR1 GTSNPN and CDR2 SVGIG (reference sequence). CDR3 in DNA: TGTGCCTGGAGACGGGGTTTCAGTATCACTGAAGCTTTCTTT. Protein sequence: CAWRRGFSITEAFF.

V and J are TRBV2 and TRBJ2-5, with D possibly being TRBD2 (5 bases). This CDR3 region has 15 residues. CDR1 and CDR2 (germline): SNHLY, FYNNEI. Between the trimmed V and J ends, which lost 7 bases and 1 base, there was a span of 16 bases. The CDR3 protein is CASTPWAGIQETQYF. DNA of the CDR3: TGTGCCAGCACTCCTTGGGCGGGCATCCAAGAGACCCAGTACTTC.

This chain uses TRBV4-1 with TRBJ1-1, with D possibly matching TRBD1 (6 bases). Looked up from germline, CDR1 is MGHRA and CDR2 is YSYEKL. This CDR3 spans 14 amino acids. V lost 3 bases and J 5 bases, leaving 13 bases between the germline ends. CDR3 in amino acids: CASSHSRGGTEAFF. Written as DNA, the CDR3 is TGCGCCAGCAGCCACTCCAGGGGAGGGACTGAAGCTTTCTTT.

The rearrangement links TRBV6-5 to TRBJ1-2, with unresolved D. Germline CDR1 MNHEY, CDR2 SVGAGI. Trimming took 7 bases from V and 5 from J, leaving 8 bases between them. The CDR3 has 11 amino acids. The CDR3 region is CASTGGYGYTF. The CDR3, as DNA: TGTGCCAGCACCGGAGGGTATGGCTACACCTTC.

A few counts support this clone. The CDR3 DNA reads as TGTGCCAGCAGCCCCGAACGCGGCACCAGGCAGTACTTC. Amino acids: CASSPERGTRQYF. V gene TRBV7-6 combines with J gene TRBJ2-7; D is ambiguous. CDR3 length equals 13 residues. In germline, CDR1 is SGHVS, CDR2 FNYEAQ. V lost 5 bases, J lost 9 bases, and 17 bases lay in between.